This T cell receptor (beta chain) is drawn from a study of tumor and adjacent non-tumor tissue in lung cancer. Study-wide context: There were some 12 adenocarcinoma, a couple of squamous cell carcinoma and 1 small cell lung cancer cases. Stage I to III disease affected approximately 11 men and roughly 5 women aged roughly 30 to 80. Notes on the study in general: Top 100 clones took a larger repertoire share in normal lung. Significantly higher TCR diversity was found in tumor than normal lung.

This clonotype came up many times. Its antigen remains unidentified. V lost 5 bases, J lost 12 bases, and 7 bases stayed unmatched. CDR3 length: 12 amino acids. No cell sorting was done before RNA was extracted from the tissue. Three rounds of nested PCR, following a modified ARM-PCR protocol, produced the TCRbeta library. TCRdb re-derived calls from the multiplex PCR reads in MiXCR, one entry per CDR3 protein. The table includes 120,000 or so distinct CDR3 sequences, over 65% detected once. The chain has TRBV12-3 or TRBV12-4 and TRBJ1-1, with 9 bases identical to TRBD1. This clonotype was obtained from a man aged 30 to 39 with non-small cell lung cancer. Source material: lung tumor tissue. In DNA form, the CDR3 reads TGTGCCAGCAGTCCCGGGACAGGGCTGTCTTTCTTT. This codes for CASSPGTGLSFF.